In its sample, the clone carrying this TCR beta chain was seen once. Germline CDR1 is SGDLS and CDR2 is YYNGEE. With V trimmed by 2 bases and J by 3 bases, 5 bases remained unmatched. This CDR3 spans 14 amino acids. This sample is drawn from a study of blood T cell repertoires in COVID-19. In the study overall: PBMCs, B-cell-depleted T cells, or T cells were the source of the cDNA or gDNA that made up the material.

Per the study methods: Amplified reference gene primers provided the basis for estimating nucleated cell counts. Assay used: immunoSEQ multiplex PCR; TCRdb lists only in-frame clones, some missing. V, J and clone size reflect that table, while D and trimming were determined from the DNA. This table has a few hundred thousand clones, 90% appearing once. The V gene is TRBV9, the J gene TRBJ2-7; TRBD1 matches at 7 bases. Material for sequencing was peripheral blood. The TCR originated in a middle-aged woman with COVID-19, enrolled during active disease. CDR3 region: CASSVEGAFYEQYF. In DNA form, the CDR3 reads TGTGCCAGCAGCGTTGAGGGGGCCTTCTACGAGCAGTACTTC.